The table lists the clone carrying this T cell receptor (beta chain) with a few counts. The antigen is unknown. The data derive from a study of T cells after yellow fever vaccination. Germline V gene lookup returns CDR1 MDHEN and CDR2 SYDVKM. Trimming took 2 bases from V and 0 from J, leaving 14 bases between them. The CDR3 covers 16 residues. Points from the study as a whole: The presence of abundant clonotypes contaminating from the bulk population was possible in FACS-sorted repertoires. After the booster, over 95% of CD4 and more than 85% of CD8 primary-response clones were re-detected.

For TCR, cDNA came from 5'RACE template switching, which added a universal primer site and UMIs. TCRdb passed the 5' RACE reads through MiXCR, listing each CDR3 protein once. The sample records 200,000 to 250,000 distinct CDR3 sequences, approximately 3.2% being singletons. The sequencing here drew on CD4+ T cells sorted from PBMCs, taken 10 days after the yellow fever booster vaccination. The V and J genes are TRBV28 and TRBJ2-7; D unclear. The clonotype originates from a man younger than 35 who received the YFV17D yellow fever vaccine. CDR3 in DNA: TGTGCCAGCAGTTTAAGTAGTGTCGGCCACTCCTACGAGCAGTACTTC. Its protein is CASSLSSVGHSYEQYF.